One sample yielded the 12 T cell receptor beta chains listed below, sequenced in a study of cytotoxic CD8 clonotypes in ibrutinib-treated CLL. The assay was immunoSEQ multiplex PCR, and TCRdb's table has in-frame clones only and misses some. This table has 55,000 to 60,000 clones, roughly 49% appearing once. Source: PBMCs, taken at disease progression, from a patient treated with ibrutinib. Source of these receptors: a human donor with chronic lymphocytic leukemia.

The V gene is TRBV13, the J gene TRBJ2-5, with a possible D match to TRBD1 (7 bases). The CDR3 has 16 amino acids. Trimming left V 3 bases short and J 2 bases short, with 16 bases between. Germline lookup yields CDR1 PRHDT and CDR2 FYEKMQ (reference sequence). CDR3 loop: CASSFSQGGFQETQYF. In nucleotides, the CDR3 is TGTGCCAGCAGCTTCTCTCAGGGGGGTTTTCAAGAGACCCAGTACTTC.

As concerns this clone: Other nucleotide sequences in the sample specify the same CDR3. This chain joins TRBV30 and TRBJ1-3; D perhaps matches TRBD1 (6 bases). The germline V gene encodes CDR1 GTSNPN and CDR2 SVGIG (reference sequence). Trimming stripped 3 bases from V and 1 base from J, with 7 bases between. CDR3 length: 13 amino acids. CDR3 bases: TGTGCCTGGAGCACAGGGTCTGGAAACACCATATATTTT. This encodes CAWSTGSGNTIYF.

The chain couples TRBV2 to TRBJ1-2; D perhaps matches TRBD1 (5 bases). The CDR3 is made up of 16 amino acids. CDR1 is SNHLY and CDR2 is FYNNEI in the germline V gene. V dropped 7 bases and J dropped 0 bases, with 18 bases sitting between them. The CDR3 coding sequence is TGTGCCAGCACCATGGGGGGAGGGGACCCTAACTATGGCTACACCTTC. Its protein is CASTMGGGDPNYGYTF.

The V gene is TRBV29-1, the J gene TRBJ2-1; the D gene is possibly TRBD2 (7 bases). V gave up 6 bases and J gave up 1 base, with 13 bases separating them. From germline, CDR1 is SQVTM and CDR2 ANQGSEA. CDR3 size: 14 residues. Written as DNA, the CDR3 is TGCAGCGTGGCTGGGGGGGCATCCTACAATGAGCAGTTCTTC. It codes for CSVAGGASYNEQFF.

The J gene is TRBJ1-4, the V gene TRBV11-2, with 7 bases fitting TRBD1. The length of the CDR3 is 13 residues. V trimming: 5 bases; J trimming: 4 bases; junction bases outside the gene matches: 1. Per germline, CDR1 SGHAT and CDR2 FQNNGV. CDR3: CASSRDSNEKLFF. CDR3 nucleotides: TGTGCCAGCAGCAGGGACAGTAATGAAAAACTGTTTTTT.

The chain has TRBV5-4 and TRBJ1-2; D ambiguous. This CDR3 has 14 residues. The germline CDR1 and CDR2 sequences are SGHNT and YYREEE (reference sequence). With 4 bases removed from V and 6 bases from J, the gap between germline ends came to 16 bases. The CDR3 coding sequence is TGTGCCAGCAGCCGGGAGTTTACGACCCATGGCTACACCTTC. Translation gives CASSREFTTHGYTF. Based on the CDR3 plus reference TRBV5-4 and TRBJ1-2, the full variable domain is ETGVTQSPTHLIKTRGQQVTLRCSSQSGHNTVSWYQQALGQGPQFIFQYYREEENGRGNFPPRFSGLQFPNYSSELNVNALELDDSALYLCASSREFTTHGYTFGSGTRLTVV.

The chain uses TRBV18 and TRBJ2-7, with 8 bases identical to TRBD2. The germline CDR1 and CDR2 sequences are KGHSH and LQKENI. Trimming took 2 bases from V and 1 from J; bases not matched to a gene: 4. The CDR3 covers 15 residues. CDR3 residues: CASSPTGGLSYEQYF. The CDR3 DNA reads as TGTGCCAGCTCACCAACGGGGGGGCTTTCCTACGAGCAGTACTTC.

This chain connects TRBV7-9 to TRBJ2-7, with 7 positions matching TRBD1. Looked up from germline, CDR1 is SEHNR and CDR2 is FQNEAQ (reference sequence). After removal of 5 bases from V and 4 bases from J, the junction contained 8 bases not matched to a gene. This CDR3 is built from 14 residues. The CDR3 bases are TGTGCCAGCAGCCGAGACAGGGTTTCGTACGAGCAGTACTTC. Protein product: CASSRDRVSYEQYF.

There are a few counts of this clone. The chain has TRBV7-2 and TRBJ2-7; 7 nucleotides align to TRBD2. V was pared by 2 bases and J by 6 bases, with 10 bases of the junction left unmatched. This CDR3 has 15 amino acids. The germline V gene encodes CDR1 SGHTA and CDR2 FQGNSA. The chain's CDR3 is CASSLLAAGVGEQYF. Written as DNA, the CDR3 is TGTGCCAGCAGCTTATTGGCGGCGGGAGTGGGCGAGCAGTACTTC.

This chain uses TRBV18 with TRBJ1-2; D is perhaps TRBD1 (5 bases). Deletions cut 4 bases from V and 8 bases from J, with 20 bases between. This CDR3 comprises 15 residues. CDR1 and CDR2 (germline): KGHSH, LQKENI. CDR3 sequence reads: CASSQTSSRGEGYTF. The CDR3 DNA follows: TGTGCCAGCTCACAAACAAGCTCCCGGGGGGAAGGCTACACCTTC.

The chain employs TRBV4-2 and TRBJ2-7; TRBD1 might be the D (6 bases). In germline, CDR1 is LGHNA, CDR2 YNFKEQ. The ends were cut back, 5 bases at V and 1 base at J, with 21 bases in the middle. CDR3 length: 17 amino acids. The CDR3 sequence is CASSLAGQGLASYEQYF. The CDR3, as DNA: TGTGCCAGCAGCTTGGCCGGTCAGGGGCTTGCGTCCTACGAGCAGTACTTC.

The genes are TRBV28 and TRBJ2-7; the match to TRBD1 covers 8 bases. CDR1 and CDR2 from the germline V gene are MDHEN and SYDVKM. V lost 4 bases to trimming and J lost 12 bases; unmatched junction nucleotides: 17. CDR3 length: 15 amino acids. In nucleotides, the CDR3 is TGTGCCAGCAGTTCCATGCGGGACAGGCGAAATTTGTCGTACTTC. Its protein is CASSSMRDRRNLSYF.